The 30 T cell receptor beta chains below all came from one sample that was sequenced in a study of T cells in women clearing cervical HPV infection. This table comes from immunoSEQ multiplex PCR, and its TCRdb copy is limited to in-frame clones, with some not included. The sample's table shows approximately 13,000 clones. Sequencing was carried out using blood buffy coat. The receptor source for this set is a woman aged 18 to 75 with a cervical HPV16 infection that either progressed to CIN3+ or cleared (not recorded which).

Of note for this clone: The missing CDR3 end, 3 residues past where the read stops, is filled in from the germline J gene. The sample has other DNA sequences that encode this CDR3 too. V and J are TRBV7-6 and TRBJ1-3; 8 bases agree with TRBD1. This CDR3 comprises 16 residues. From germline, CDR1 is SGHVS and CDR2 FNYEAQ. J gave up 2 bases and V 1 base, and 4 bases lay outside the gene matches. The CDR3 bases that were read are TGTGCCAGCAGCTTAGTAGGGACAGGAACTGGAAACACC. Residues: CASSLVGTGTGNT. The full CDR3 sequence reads CASSLVGTGTGNTIYF.

CDR3 region: CSADPGQGWTEAFF. The sequenced CDR3 bases are TGCAGTGCTGATCCGGGACAGGGCTGGACTGAA. The chain carries TRBV20-1 and TRBJ1-1, with 9 bases fitting TRBD1. The sequenced fragment ends 3 residues before the CDR3 boundary, so the rest is inferred from the germline J gene. The germline gives CDR1 DFQATT, CDR2 SNEGSKA (reference sequence). The V gene end was trimmed by 5 bases and the J gene end by 5 bases; junction bases not matched to a gene: 9. This CDR3 contains 14 residues.

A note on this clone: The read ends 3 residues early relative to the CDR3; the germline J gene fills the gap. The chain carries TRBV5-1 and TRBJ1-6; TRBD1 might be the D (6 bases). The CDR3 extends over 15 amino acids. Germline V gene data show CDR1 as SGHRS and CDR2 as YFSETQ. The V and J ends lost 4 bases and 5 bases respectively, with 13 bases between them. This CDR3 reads CASSPRDTNNSPLHF. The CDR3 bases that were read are TGCGCCAGCAGCCCCCGGGACACTAATAATTCACCC.

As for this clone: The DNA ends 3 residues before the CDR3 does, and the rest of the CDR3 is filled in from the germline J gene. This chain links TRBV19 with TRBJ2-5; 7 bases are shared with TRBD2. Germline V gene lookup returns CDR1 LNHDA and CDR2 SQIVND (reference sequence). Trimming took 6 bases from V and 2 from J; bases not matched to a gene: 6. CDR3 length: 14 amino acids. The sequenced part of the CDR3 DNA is TGTGCCAGTAGGCCCGGGGGGTCTCAAGAGACC. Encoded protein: CASRPGGSQET. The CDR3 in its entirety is CASRPGGSQETQYF. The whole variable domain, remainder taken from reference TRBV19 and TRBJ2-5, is DGGITQSPKYLFRKEGQNVTLSCEQNLNHDAMYWYRQDPGQGLRLIYYSQIVNDFQKGDIAEGYSVSREKKESFPLTVTSAQKNPTAFYLCASRPGGSQETQYFGPGTRLLVL.

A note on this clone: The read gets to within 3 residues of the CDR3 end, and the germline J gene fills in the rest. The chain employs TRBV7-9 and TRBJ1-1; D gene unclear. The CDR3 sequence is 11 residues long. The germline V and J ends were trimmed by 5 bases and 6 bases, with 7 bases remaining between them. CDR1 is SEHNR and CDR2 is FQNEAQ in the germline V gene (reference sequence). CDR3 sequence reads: CASSALAEAFF. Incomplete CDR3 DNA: TGTGCCAGCAGCGCCCTAGCTGAA.

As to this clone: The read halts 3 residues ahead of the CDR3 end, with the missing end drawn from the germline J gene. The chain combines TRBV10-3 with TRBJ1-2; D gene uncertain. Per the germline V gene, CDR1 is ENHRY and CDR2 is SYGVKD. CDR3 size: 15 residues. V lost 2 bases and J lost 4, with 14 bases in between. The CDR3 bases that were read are TGTGCCATCAGTGAGCAGGAGAGGGCCCCCTATGGC. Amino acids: CAISEQERAPYG. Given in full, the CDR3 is CAISEQERAPYGYTF.

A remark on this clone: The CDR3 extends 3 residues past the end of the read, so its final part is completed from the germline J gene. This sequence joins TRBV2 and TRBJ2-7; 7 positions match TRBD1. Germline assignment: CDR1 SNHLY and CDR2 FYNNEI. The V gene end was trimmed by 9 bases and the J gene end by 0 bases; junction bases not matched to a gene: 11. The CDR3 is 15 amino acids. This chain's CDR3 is CASYAGTASSYEQYF. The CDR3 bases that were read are TGTGCCAGTTACGCCGGGACAGCGAGCTCCTACGAG.

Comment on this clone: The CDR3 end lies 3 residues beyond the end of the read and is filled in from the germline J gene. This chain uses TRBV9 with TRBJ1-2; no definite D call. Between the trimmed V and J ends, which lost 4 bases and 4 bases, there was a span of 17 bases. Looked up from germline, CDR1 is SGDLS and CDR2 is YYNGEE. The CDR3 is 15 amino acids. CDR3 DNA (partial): TGTGCCAGCAGCCAGGCGGGCTTAGTGGGCTATGGC. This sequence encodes CASSQAGLVGYG. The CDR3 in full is CASSQAGLVGYGYTF. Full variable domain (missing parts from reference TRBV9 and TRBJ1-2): DSGVTQTPKHLITATGQRVTLRCSPRSGDLSVYWYQQSLDQGLQFLIQYYNGEERAKGNILERFSAQQFPDLHSELNLSSLELGDSALYFCASSQAGLVGYGYTFGSGTRLTVV.

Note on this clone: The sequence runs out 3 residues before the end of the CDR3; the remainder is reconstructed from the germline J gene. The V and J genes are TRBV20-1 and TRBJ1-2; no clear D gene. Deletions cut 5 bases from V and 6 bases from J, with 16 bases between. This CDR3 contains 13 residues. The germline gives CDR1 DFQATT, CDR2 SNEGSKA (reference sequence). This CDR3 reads CSAYVADENGYTF. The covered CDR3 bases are TGCAGTGCTTATGTAGCGGACGAGAATGGC.

The CDR3 DNA, read in part, is TGCGCCAGCAGTGAGTCAGGGACAGGGAGAGAA. Protein product: CASSESGTGRE. The full CDR3 is CASSESGTGREAFF. This chain links TRBV10-1 with TRBJ1-1; 9 positions match TRBD1. The CDR3 end lies 3 residues beyond the end of the read and is filled in from the germline J gene. Looked up from germline, CDR1 is WNHNN and CDR2 is SYGVQD (reference sequence). CDR3 length equals 14 residues.

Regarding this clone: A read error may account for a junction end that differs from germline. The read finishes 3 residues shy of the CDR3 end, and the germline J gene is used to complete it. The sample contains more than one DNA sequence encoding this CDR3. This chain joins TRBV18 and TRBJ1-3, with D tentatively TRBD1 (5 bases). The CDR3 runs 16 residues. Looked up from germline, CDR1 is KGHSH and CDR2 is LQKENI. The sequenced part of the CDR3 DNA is TGTGCCAGCTCACCACCTTCCCAGGGAGGAGGAAACACT. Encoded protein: CASSPPSQGGGNT. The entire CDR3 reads CASSPPSQGGGNTIYF.

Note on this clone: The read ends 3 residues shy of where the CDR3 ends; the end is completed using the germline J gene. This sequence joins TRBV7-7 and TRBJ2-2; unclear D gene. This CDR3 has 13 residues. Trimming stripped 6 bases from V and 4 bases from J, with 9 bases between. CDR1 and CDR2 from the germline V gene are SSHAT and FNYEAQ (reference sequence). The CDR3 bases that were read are TGTGCCAGCAGTCGTGGGCGCACCGGGGAG. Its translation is CASSRGRTGE. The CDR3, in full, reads CASSRGRTGELFF. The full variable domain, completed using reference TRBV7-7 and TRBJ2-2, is GAGVSQSPRYKVTKRGQDVTLRCDPISSHATLYWYQQALGQGPEFLTYFNYEAQPDKSGLPSDRFSAERPEGSISTLTIQRTEQRDSAMYRCASSRGRTGELFFGEGSRLTVL.

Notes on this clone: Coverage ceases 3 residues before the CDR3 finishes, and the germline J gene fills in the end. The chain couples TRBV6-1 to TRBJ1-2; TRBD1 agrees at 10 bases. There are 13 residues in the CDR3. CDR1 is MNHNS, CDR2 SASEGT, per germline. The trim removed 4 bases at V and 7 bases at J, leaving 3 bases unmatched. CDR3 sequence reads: CASSVGQGVGYTF. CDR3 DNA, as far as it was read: TGTGCCAGCAGTGTAGGACAGGGGGTTGGC.

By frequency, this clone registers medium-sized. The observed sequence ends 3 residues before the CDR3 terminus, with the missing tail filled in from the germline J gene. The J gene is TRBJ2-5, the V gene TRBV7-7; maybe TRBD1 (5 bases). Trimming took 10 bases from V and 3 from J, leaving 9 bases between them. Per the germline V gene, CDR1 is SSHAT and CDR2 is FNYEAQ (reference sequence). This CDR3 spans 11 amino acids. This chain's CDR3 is CAILREETQYF. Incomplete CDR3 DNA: TGTGCCATTCTCAGGGAAGAGACC.

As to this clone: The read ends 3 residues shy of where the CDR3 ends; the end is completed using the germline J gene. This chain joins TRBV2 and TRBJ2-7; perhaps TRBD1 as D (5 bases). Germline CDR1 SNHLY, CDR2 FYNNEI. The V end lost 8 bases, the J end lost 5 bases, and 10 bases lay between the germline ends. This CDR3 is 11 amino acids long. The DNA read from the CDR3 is TGTGCCAGCTCAGGGTTCGACGAG. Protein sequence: CASSGFDE. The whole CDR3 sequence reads CASSGFDEQYF.

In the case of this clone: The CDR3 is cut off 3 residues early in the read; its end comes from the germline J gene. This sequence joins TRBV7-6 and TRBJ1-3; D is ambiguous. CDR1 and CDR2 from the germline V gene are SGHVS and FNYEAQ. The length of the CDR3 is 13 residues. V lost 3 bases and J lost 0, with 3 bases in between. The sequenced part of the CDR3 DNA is TGTGCCAGCAGCTTTCACTCTGGAAACACC. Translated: CASSFHSGNT. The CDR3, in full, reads CASSFHSGNTIYF.

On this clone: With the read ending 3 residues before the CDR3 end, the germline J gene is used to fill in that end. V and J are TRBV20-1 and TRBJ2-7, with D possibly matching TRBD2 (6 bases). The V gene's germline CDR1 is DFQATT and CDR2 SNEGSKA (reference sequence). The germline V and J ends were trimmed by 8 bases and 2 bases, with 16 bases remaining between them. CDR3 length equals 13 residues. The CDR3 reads CSPLAGSPYEQYF. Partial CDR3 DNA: TGCAGTCCCCTCGCGGGGTCCCCCTACGAG.

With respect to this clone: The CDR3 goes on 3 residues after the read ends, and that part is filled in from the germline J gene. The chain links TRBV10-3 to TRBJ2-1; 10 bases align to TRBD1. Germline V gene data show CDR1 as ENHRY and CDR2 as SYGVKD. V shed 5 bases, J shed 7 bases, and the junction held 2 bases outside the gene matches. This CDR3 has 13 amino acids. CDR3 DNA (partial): TGTGCCATCAGTTGGACAGGGGGGAATGAG. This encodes CAISWTGGNE. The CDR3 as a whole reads CAISWTGGNEQFF.

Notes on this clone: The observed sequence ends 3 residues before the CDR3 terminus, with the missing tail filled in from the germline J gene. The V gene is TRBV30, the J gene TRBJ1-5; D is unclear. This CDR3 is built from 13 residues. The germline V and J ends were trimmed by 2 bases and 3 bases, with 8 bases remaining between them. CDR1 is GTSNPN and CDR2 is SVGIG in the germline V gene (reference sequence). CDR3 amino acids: CAWSRGPNQPQHF. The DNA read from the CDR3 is TGTGCCTGGAGTCGAGGCCCCAATCAGCCC. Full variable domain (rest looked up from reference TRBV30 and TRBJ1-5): SQTIHQWPATLVQPVGSPLSLECTVEGTSNPNLYWYRQAAGRGLQLLFYSVGIGQISSEVPQNLSASRPQDRQFILSSKKLLLSDSGFYLCAWSRGPNQPQHFGDGTRLSIL.

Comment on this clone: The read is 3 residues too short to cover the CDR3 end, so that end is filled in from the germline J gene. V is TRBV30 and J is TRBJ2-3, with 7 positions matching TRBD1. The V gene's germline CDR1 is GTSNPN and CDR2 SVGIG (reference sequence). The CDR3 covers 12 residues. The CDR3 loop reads CAWSLTGVPQYF. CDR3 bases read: TGTGCCTGGAGTCTTACAGGGGTTCCG.

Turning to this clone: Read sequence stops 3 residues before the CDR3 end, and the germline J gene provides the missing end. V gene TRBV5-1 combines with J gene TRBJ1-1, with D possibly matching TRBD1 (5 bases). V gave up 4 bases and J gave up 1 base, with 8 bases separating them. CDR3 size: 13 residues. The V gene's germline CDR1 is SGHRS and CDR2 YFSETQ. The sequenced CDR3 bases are TGCGCCAGCAGCATACAGGAGAACACTGAA. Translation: CASSIQENTE. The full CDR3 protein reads CASSIQENTEAFF.

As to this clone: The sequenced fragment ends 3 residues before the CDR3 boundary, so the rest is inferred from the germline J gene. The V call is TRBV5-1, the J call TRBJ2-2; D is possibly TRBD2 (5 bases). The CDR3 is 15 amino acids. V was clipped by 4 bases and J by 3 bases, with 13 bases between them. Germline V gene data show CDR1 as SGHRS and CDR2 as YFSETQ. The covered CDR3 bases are TGCGCCAGCAGCCGAGGGAGCGGAGACACCGGGGAG. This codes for CASSRGSGDTGE. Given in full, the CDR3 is CASSRGSGDTGELFF.

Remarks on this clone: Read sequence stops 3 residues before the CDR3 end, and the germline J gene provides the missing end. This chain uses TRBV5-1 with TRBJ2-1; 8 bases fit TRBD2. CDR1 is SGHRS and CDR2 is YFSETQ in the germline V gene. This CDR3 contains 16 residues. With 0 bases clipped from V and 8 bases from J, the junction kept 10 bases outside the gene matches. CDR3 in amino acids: CASSLALSGGRDEQFF. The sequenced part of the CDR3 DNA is TGCGCCAGCAGCTTGGCCTTAAGCGGGGGACGGGATGAG.

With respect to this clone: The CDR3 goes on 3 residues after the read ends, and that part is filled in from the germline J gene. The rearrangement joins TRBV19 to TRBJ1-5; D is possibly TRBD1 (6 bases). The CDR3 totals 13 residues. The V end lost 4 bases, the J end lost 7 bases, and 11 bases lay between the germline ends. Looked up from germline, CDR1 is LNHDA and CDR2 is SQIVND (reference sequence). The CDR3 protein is CASSKQGGQPQHF. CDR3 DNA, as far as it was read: TGTGCCAGTAGTAAACAGGGTGGGCAGCCC.

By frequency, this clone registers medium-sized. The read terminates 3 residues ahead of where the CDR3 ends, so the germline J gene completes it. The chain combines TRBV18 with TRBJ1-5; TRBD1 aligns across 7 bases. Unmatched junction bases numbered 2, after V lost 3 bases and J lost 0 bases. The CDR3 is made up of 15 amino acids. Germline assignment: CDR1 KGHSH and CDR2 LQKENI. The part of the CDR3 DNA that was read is TGTGCCAGCTCACCGGGACAGAATAGCAATCAGCCC. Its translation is CASSPGQNSNQP. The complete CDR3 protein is CASSPGQNSNQPQHF. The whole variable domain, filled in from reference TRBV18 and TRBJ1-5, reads NAGVMQNPRHLVRRRGQEARLRCSPMKGHSHVYWYRQLPEEGLKFMVYLQKENIIDESGMPKERFSAEFPKEGPSILRIQQVVRGDSAAYFCASSPGQNSNQPQHFGDGTRLSIL.

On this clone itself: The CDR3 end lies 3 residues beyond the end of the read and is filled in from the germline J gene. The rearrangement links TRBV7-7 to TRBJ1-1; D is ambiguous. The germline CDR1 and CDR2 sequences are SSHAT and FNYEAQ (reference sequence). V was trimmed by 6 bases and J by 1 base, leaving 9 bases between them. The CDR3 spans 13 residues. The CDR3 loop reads CASRALENTEAFF. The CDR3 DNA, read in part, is TGTGCCAGCAGGGCCCTTGAGAACACTGAA.

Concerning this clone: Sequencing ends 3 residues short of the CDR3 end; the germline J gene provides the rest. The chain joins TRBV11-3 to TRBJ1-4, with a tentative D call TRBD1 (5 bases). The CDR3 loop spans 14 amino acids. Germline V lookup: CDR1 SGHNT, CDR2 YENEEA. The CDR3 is CASSLVGDGSPLFF. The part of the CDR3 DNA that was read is TGTGCCAGCAGCTTAGTAGGGGATGGTTCACCA.

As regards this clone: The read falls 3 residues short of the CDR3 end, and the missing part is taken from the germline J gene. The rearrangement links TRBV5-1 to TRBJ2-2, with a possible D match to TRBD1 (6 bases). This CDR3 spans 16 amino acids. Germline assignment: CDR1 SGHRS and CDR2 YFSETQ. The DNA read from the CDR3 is TGCGCCAGCAGCCAGGTCTCCGGTGGGGGCAATGAAAAG. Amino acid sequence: CASSQVSGGGNEK. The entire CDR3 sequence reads CASSQVSGGGNEKLFF.

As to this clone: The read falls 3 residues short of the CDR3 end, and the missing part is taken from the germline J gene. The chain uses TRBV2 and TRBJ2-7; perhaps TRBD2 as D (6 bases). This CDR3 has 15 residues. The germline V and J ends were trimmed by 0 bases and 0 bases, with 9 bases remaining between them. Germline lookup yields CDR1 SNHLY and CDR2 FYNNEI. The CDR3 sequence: CASSEAGDFSYEQYF. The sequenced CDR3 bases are TGTGCCAGCAGTGAAGCTGGGGACTTCTCCTACGAG.

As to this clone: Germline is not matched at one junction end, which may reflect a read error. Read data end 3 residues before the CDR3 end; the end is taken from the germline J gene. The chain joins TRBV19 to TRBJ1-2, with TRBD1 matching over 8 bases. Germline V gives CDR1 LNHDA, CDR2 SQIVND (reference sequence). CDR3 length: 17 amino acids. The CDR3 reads CASSIGQGPPHSYDYTF. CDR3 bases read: TGTGCCAGCAGTATCGGACAGGGCCCCCCACATTCCTACGAC.